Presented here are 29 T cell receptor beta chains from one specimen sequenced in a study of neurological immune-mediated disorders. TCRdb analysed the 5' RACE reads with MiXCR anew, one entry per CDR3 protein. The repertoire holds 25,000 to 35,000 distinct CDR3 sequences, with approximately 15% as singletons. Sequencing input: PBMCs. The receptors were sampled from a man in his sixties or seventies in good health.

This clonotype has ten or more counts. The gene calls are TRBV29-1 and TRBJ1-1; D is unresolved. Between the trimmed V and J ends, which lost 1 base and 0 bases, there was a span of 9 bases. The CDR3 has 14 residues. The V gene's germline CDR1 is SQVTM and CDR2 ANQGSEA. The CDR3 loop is CSVEGADMNTEAFF. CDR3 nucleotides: TGCAGCGTTGAAGGGGCAGATATGAACACTGAAGCTTTCTTT. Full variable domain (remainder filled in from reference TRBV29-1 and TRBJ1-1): SAVISQKPSRDICQRGTSLTIQCQVDSQVTMMFWYRQQPGQSLTLIATANQGSEATYESGFVIDKFPISRPNLTFSTLTVSNMSPEDSSIYLCSVEGADMNTEAFFGQGTRLTVV.

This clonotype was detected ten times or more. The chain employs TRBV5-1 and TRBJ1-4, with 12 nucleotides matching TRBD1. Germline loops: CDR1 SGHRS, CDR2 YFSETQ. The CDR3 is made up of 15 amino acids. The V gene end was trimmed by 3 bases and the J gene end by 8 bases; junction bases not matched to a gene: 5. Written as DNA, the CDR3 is TGCGCCAGCAGCTACTCCGGGACAGGGGGCGAAAAACTGTTTTTT. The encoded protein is CASSYSGTGGEKLFF.

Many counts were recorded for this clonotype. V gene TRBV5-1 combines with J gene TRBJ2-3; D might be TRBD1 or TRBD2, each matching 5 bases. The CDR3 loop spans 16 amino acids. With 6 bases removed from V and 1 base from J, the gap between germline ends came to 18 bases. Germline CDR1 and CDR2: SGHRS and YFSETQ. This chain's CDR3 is CASILSPGRGTDTQYF. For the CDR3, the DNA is TGCGCCAGCATTCTCAGCCCAGGGAGAGGCACAGATACGCAGTATTTT.

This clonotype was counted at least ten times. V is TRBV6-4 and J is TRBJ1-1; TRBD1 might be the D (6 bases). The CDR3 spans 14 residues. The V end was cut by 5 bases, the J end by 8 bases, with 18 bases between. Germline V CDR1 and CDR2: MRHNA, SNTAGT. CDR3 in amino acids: CASSPNPGQTEAFF. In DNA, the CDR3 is TGTGCCAGCAGTCCCAACCCAGGACAGACGGAAGCTTTCTTT.

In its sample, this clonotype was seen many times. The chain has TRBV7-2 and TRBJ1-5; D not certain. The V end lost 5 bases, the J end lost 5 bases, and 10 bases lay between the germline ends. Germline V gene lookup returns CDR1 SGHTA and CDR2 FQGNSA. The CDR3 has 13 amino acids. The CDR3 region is CASSLTGYQPQHF. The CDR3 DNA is TGTGCCAGCAGCCTAACTGGGTATCAGCCCCAGCATTTT.

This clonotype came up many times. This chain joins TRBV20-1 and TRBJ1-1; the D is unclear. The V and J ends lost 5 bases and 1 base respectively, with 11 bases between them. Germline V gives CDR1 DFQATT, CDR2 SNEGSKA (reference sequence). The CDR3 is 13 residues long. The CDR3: CSAALGSNTEAFF. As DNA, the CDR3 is TGCAGTGCTGCTTTAGGGTCGAACACTGAAGCTTTCTTT.

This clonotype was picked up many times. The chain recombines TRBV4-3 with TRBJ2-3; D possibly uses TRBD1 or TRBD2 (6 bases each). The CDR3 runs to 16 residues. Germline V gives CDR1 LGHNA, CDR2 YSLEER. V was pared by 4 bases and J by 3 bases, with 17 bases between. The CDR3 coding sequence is TGCGCCAGCAGCCCTGGGGGGCGAGTTTGGACAGATACGCAGTATTTT. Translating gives CASSPGGRVWTDTQYF.

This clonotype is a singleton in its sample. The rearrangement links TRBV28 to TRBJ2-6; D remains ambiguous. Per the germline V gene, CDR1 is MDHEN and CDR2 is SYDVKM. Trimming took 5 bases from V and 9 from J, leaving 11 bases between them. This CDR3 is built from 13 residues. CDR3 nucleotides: TGTGCCAGCAGTCCCCCCGGGTACAACGTCCTGACTTTC. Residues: CASSPPGYNVLTF.

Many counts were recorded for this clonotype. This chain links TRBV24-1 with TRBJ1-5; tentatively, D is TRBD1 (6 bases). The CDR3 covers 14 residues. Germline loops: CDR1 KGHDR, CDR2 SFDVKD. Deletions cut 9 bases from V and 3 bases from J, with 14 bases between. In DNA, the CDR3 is TGTGCCACCGGAGGAACAGGGTTCAATCAGCCCCAGCATTTT. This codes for CATGGTGFNQPQHF.

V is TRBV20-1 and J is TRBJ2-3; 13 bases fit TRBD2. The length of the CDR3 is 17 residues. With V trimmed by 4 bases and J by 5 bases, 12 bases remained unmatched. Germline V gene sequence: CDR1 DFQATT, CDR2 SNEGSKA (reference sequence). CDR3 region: CSATAGLAGWGKDTQYF. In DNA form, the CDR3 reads TGCAGTGCTACCGCGGGACTAGCGGGATGGGGGAAAGATACGCAGTATTTT.

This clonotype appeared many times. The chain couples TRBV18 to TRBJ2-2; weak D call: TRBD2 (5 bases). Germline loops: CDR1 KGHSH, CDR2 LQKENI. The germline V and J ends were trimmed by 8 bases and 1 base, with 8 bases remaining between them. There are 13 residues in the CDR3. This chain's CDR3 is CASRGVNTGELFF. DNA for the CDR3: TGTGCCAGCCGGGGAGTGAACACCGGGGAGCTGTTTTTT.

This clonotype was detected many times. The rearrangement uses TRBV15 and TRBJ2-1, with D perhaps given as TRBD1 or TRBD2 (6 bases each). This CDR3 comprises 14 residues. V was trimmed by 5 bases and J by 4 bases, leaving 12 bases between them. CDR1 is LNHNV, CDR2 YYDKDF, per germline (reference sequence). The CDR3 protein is CATSVTGAYNEQFF. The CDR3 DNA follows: TGTGCCACCAGCGTGACGGGGGCGTACAATGAGCAGTTCTTC.

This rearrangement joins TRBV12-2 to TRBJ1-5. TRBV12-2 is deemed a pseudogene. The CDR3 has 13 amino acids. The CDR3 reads CANPGSDNQPQHF. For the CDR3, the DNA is TGTGCAAATCCGGGGTCGGACAATCAGCCCCAGCATTTT.

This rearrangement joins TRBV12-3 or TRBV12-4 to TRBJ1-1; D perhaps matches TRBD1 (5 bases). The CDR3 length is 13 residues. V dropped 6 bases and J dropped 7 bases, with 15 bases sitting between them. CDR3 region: CASRPDGGGEAFF. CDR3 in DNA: TGTGCCAGCAGGCCCGACGGGGGTGGTGAAGCTTTCTTT.

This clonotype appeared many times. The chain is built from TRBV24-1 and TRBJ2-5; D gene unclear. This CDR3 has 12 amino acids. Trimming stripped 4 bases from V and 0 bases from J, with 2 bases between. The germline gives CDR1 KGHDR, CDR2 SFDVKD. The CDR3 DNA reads TGTGCCACCAGTGACGACCAAGAGACCCAGTACTTC. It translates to CATSDDQETQYF.

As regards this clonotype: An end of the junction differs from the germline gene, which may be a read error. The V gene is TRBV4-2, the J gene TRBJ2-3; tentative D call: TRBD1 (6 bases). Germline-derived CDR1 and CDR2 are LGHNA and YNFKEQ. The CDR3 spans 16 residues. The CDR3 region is CARSQDFGQNTDTQYF. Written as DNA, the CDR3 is TGTGCCAGAAGCCAAGATTTCGGACAGAACACAGATACGCAGTATTTT.

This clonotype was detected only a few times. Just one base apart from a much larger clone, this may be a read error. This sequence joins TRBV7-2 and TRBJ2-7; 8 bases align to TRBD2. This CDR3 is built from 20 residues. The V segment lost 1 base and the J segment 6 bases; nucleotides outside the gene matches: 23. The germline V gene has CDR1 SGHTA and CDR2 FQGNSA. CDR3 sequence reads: CASSLVPVLATGREGAEQYF. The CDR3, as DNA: TGTGCCAGCAGCTTAGTCCCGGTACTAGCAACCGGCCGGGAGGGTGCCGAGCAGTACTTC.

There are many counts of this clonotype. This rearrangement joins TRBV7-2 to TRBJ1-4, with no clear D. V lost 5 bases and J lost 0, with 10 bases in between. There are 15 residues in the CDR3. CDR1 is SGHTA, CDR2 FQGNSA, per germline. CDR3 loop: CASSPAATTNEKLFF. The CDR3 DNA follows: TGTGCCAGCAGCCCAGCAGCAACAACTAATGAAAAACTGTTTTTT. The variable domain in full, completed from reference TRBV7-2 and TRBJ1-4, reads GAGVSQSPSNKVTEKGKDVELRCDPISGHTALYWYRQSLGQGLEFLIYFQGNSAPDKSGLPSDRFSAERTGGSVSTLTIQRTQQEDSAVYLCASSPAATTNEKLFFGSGTQLSVL.

CDR3 nucleotide sequence: TGTGCCAGCTCACAGGGACAGACTTACACCTACGAGCAGTACTTC. Translating gives CASSQGQTYTYEQYF. The gene calls are TRBV18 and TRBJ2-7, with 7 bases fitting TRBD1. Germline V gives CDR1 KGHSH, CDR2 LQKENI. V shed 4 bases and J 2 bases; nucleotides not matched to a gene: 8. This CDR3 contains 15 residues.

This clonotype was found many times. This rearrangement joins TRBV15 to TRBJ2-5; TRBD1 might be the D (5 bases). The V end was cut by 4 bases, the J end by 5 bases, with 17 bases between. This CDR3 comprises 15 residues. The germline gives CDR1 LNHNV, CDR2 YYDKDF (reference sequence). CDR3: CATSNKDINGETQYF. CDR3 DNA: TGTGCCACCAGCAATAAGGACATTAACGGGGAGACCCAGTACTTC.

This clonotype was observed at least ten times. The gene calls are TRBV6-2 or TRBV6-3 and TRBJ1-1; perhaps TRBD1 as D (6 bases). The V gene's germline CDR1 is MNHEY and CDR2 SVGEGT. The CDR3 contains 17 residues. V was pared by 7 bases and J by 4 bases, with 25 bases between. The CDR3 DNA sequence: TGTGCCAGCATCGCTCATCGGGACACTGGATTCGTCACTGAAGCTTTCTTT. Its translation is CASIAHRDTGFVTEAFF.

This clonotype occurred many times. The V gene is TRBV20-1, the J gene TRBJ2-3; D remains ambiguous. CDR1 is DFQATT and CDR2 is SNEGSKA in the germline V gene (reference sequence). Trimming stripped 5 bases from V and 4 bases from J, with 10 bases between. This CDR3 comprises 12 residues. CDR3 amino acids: CSALLAADTQYF. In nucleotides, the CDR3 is TGCAGTGCTCTGCTTGCCGCAGATACGCAGTATTTT.

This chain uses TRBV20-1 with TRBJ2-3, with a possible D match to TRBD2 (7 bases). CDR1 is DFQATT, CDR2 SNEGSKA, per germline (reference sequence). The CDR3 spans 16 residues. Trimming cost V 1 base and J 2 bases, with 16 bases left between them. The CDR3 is CSARGFLGGATDTQYF. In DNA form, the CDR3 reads TGCAGTGCTAGAGGCTTCTTGGGGGGGGCCACAGATACGCAGTATTTT.

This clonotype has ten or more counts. CDR3 sequence (DNA): TGTGCCAGCAGCGGTCCCGGGACTAGCGGGGGCCCCACCGGGGAGCTGTTTTTT. This gives the protein CASSGPGTSGGPTGELFF. The V and J genes are TRBV12-3 or TRBV12-4 and TRBJ2-2; 14 nucleotides align to TRBD2. The CDR3 loop spans 18 amino acids. V gave up 6 bases and J gave up 4 bases; unmatched junction bases: 10.

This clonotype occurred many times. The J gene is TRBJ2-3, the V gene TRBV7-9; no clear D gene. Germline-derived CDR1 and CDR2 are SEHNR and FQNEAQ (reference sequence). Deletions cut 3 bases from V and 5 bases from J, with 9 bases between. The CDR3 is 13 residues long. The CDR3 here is CASSFSGEDTQYF. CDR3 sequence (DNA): TGTGCCAGCAGCTTCTCTGGGGAAGATACGCAGTATTTT.

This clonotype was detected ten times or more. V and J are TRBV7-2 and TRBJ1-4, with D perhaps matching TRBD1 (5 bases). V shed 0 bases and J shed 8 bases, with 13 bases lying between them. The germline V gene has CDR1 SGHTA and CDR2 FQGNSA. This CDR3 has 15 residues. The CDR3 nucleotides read TGTGCCAGCAGCTTAGCCGGCAGGGTCGAAGAAAAACTGTTTTTT. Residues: CASSLAGRVEEKLFF. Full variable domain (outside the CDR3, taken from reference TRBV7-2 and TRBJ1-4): GAGVSQSPSNKVTEKGKDVELRCDPISGHTALYWYRQSLGQGLEFLIYFQGNSAPDKSGLPSDRFSAERTGGSVSTLTIQRTQQEDSAVYLCASSLAGRVEEKLFFGSGTQLSVL.

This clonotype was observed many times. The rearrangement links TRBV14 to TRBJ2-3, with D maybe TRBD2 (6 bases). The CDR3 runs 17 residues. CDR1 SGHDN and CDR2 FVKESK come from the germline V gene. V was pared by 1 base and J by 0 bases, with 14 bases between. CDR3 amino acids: CASSQASALRSTDTQYF. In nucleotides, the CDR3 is TGTGCCAGCAGCCAAGCTAGCGCGCTGCGGAGCACAGATACGCAGTATTTT.

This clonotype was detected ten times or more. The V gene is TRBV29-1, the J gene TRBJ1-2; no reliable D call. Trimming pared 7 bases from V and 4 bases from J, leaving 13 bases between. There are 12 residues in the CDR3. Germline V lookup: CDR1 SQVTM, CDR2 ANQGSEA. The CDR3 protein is CSARRLAYGYTF. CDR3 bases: TGCAGCGCCCGCCGGTTGGCCTATGGCTACACCTTC. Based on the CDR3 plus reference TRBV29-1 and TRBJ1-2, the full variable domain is SAVISQKPSRDICQRGTSLTIQCQVDSQVTMMFWYRQQPGQSLTLIATANQGSEATYESGFVIDKFPISRPNLTFSTLTVSNMSPEDSSIYLCSARRLAYGYTFGSGTRLTVV.

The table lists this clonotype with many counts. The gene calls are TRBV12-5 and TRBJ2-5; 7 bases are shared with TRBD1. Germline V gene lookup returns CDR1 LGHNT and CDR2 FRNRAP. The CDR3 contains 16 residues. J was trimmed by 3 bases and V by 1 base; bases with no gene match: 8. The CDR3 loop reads CASGLGTGQPEETQYF. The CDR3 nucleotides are TGTGCTAGTGGTTTGGGGACAGGCCAGCCCGAAGAGACCCAGTACTTC.